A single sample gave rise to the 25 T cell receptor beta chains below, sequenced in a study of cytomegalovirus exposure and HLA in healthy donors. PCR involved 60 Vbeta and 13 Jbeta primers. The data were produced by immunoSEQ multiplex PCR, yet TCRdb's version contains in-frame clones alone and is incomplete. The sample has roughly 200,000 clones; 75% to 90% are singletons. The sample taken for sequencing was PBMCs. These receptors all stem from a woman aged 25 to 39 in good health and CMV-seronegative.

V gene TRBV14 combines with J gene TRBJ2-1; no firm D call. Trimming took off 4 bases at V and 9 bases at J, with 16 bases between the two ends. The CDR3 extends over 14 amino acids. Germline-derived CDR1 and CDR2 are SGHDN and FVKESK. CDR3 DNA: TGTGCCAGCAGCCCCCTTAGCCGGTCGGCTGAGCAGTTCTTC. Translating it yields CASSPLSRSAEQFF.

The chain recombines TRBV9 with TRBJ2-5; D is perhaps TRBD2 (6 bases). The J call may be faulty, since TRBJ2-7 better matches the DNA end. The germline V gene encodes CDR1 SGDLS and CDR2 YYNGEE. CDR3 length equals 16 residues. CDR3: CASSTTWDSYSYEQYF. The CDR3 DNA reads TGTGCCAGCAGCACCACCTGGGACTCCTACTCCTACGAGCAGTACTTC.

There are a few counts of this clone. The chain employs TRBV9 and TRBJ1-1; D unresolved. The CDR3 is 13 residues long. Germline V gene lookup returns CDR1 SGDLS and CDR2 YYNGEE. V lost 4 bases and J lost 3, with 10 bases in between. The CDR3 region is CASSPPRDTEAFF. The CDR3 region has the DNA TGTGCCAGCAGCCCTCCGAGGGACACTGAAGCTTTCTTT.

The CDR3, as DNA: TGTGCCAGCAGCTTAGGACTAGCGGACTGGGGTGAGCAGTTCTTC. Translation gives CASSLGLADWGEQFF. The V and J genes are TRBV13 and TRBJ2-1; 8 bases are shared with TRBD2. This CDR3 is 15 amino acids long. Germline values: CDR1 PRHDT, CDR2 FYEKMQ (reference sequence). V dropped 0 bases and J dropped 9; count of bases not matched to a gene: 7. The full variable domain, rest sourced from reference TRBV13 and TRBJ2-1, is AAGVIQSPRHLIKEKRETATLKCYPIPRHDTVYWYQQGPGQDPQFLISFYEKMQSDKGSIPDRFSAQQFSDYHSELNMSSLELGDSALYFCASSLGLADWGEQFFGPGTRLTVL.

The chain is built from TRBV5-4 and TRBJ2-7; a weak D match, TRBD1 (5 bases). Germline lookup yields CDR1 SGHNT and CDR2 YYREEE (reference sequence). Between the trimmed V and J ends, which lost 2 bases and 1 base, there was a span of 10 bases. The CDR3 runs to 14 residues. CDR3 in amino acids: CASSFQGNSYEQYF. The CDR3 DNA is TGTGCCAGCAGCTTCCAGGGTAATTCCTACGAGCAGTACTTC.

The CDR3 here is CASRSTSYEQYF. CDR3 nucleotide sequence: TGTGCCAGCCGGTCAACTTCCTACGAGCAGTACTTC. The chain uses TRBV7-9 and TRBJ2-7; no reliable D call. Germline V CDR1 and CDR2: SEHNR, FQNEAQ (reference sequence). The CDR3 consists of 12 residues. The V gene lost 8 bases and the J gene lost 1 base, with 9 bases spanning the gap.

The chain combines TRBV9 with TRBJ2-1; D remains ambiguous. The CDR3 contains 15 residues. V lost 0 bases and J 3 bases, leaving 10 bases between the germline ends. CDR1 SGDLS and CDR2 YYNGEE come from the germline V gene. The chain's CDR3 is CASSVEMADYNEQFF. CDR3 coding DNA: TGTGCCAGCAGCGTAGAAATGGCGGACTACAATGAGCAGTTCTTC.

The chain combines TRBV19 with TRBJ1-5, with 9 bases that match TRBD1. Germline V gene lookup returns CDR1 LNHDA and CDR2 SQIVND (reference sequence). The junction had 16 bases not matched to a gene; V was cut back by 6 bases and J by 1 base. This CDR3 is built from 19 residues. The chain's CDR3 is CASSLRDRVYTESNQPQHF. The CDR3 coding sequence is TGTGCCAGTAGCCTCCGGGACAGGGTGTACACGGAGAGCAATCAGCCCCAGCATTTT.

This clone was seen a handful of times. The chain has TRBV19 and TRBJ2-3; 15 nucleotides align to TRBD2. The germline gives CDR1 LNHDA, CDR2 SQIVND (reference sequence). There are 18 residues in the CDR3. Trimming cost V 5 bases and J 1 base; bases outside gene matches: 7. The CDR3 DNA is TGTGCCAGTAGTGTCCGGACTAGCGGGGGGGCGGGCACAGATACGCAGTATTTT. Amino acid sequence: CASSVRTSGGAGTDTQYF. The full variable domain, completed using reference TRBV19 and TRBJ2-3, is DGGITQSPKYLFRKEGQNVTLSCEQNLNHDAMYWYRQDPGQGLRLIYYSQIVNDFQKGDIAEGYSVSREKKESFPLTVTSAQKNPTAFYLCASSVRTSGGAGTDTQYFGPGTRLTVL.

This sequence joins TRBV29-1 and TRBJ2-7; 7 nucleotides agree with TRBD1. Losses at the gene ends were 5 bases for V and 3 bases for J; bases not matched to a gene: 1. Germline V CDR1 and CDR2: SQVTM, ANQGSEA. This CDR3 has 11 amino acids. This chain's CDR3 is CSVWDSYEQYF. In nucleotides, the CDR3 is TGCAGCGTTTGGGACAGCTACGAGCAGTACTTC.

The CDR3 region is CASNRGEDQPQHF. The CDR3, as DNA: TGTGCCAGCAATAGGGGTGAGGATCAGCCCCAGCATTTT. The chain has TRBV6-5 and TRBJ1-5, with D possibly being TRBD1 (5 bases). The CDR3 is 13 residues long. Germline V lookup: CDR1 MNHEY, CDR2 SVGAGI. The V gene lost 7 bases and the J gene lost 5 bases, with 12 bases spanning the gap.

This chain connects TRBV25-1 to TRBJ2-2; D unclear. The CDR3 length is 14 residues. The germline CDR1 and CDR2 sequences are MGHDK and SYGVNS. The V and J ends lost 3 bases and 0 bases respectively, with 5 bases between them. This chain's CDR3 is CASSDPTNTGELFF. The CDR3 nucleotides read TGTGCCAGCAGTGATCCAACGAACACCGGGGAGCTGTTTTTT.

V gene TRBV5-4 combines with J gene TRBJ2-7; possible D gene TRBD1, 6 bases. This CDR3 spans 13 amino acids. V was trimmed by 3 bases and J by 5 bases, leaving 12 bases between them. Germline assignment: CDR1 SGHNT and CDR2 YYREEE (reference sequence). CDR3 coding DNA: TGTGCCAGCAGCTACGACAGGTTGCACGAGCAGTACTTC. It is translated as CASSYDRLHEQYF.

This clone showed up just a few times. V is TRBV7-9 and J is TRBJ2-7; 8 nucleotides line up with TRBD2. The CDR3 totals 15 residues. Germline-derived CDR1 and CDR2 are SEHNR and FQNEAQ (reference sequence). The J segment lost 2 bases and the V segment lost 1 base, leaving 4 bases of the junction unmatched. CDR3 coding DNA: TGTGCCAGCAGCTTAGGGACTAGCCCCACCTACGAGCAGTACTTC. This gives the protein CASSLGTSPTYEQYF.

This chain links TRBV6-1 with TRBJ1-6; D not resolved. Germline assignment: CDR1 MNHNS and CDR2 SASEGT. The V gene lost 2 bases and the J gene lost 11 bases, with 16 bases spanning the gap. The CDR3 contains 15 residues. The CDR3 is CASSENGEGRTPLHF. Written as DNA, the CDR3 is TGTGCCAGCAGTGAAAACGGCGAGGGTCGTACACCCCTCCACTTT.

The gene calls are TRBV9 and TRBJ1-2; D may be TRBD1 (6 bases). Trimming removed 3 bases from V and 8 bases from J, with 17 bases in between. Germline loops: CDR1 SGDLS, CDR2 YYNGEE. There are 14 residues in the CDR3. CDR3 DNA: TGTGCCAGCAGCGCCTTGGGGGGGGCGGGGGGCTACACCTTC. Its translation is CASSALGGAGGYTF.

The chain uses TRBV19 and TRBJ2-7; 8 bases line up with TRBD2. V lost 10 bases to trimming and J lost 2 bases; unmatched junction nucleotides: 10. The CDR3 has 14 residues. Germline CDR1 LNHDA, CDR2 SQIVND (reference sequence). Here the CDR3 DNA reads TGTGCCACAGGGGCGGGAGGTGTCACCTACGAGCAGTACTTC. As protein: CATGAGGVTYEQYF.

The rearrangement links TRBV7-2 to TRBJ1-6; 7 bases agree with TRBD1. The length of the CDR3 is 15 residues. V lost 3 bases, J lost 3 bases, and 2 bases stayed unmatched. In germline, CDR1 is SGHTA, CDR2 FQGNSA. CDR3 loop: CASSFRQGYNSPLHF. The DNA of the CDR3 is TGTGCCAGCAGCTTTAGACAGGGCTATAATTCACCCCTCCACTTT.

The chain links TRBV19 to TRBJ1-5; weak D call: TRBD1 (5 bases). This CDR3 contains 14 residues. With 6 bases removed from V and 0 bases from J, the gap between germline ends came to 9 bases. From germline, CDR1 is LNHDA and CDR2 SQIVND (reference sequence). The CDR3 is CASRGATSNQPQHF. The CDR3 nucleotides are TGTGCCAGTAGAGGGGCGACTAGCAATCAGCCCCAGCATTTT.

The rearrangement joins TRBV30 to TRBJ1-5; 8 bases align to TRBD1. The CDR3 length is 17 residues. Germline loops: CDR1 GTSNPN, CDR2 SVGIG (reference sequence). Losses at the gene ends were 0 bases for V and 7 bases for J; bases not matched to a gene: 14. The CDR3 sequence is CAWSVLWDRRSEQPQHF. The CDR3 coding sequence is TGTGCCTGGAGTGTACTTTGGGACAGGCGCTCCGAACAGCCCCAGCATTTT. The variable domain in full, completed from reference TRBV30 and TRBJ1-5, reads SQTIHQWPATLVQPVGSPLSLECTVEGTSNPNLYWYRQAAGRGLQLLFYSVGIGQISSEVPQNLSASRPQDRQFILSSKKLLLSDSGFYLCAWSVLWDRRSEQPQHFGDGTRLSIL.

CDR3: CASQEKGASSYNEQFF. The CDR3 bases are TGCGCCAGCCAAGAAAAGGGGGCAAGCTCCTACAATGAGCAGTTCTTC. The chain carries TRBV5-1 and TRBJ2-1, with 7 positions matching TRBD1. This CDR3 has 16 amino acids. In germline, CDR1 is SGHRS, CDR2 YFSETQ. Unmatched junction bases numbered 10, after V lost 7 bases and J lost 0 bases.

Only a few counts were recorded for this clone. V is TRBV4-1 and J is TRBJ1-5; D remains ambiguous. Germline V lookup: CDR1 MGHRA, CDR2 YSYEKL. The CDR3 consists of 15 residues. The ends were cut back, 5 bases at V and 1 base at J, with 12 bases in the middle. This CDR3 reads CASSKGHTSNQPQHF. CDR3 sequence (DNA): TGCGCCAGCAGCAAAGGTCACACCAGCAATCAGCCCCAGCATTTT.

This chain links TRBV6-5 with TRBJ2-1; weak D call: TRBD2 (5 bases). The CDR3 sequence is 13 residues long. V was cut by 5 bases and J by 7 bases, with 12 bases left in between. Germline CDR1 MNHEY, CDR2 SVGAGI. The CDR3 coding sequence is TGTGCCAGCAGTGCAGAGGAGGAAAATGAGCAGTTCTTC. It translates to CASSAEEENEQFF.

The CDR3: CASSPKWDTQYF. CDR3 sequence (DNA): TGTGCCAGCAGCCCTAAGTGGGATACGCAGTATTTT. The V and J genes are TRBV11-1 and TRBJ2-3; D uncertain. Germline V CDR1 and CDR2: SGHAT, FQDESV (reference sequence). The CDR3 spans 12 residues. V dropped 5 bases and J dropped 6 bases, with 9 bases sitting between them. Using reference TRBV11-1 and TRBJ2-3 for the parts outside the CDR3, the full variable domain is EAEVAQSPRYKITEKSQAVAFWCDPISGHATLYWYRQILGQGPELLVQFQDESVVDDSQLPKDRFSAERLKGVDSTLKIQPAELGDSAMYLCASSPKWDTQYFGPGTRLTVL.

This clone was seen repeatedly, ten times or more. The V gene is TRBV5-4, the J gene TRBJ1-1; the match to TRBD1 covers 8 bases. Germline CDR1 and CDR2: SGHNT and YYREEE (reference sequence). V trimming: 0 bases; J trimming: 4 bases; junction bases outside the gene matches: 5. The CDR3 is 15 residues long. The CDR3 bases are TGTGCCAGCAGCTTGGGACAGGGGAGTTTCACTGAAGCTTTCTTT. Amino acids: CASSLGQGSFTEAFF.